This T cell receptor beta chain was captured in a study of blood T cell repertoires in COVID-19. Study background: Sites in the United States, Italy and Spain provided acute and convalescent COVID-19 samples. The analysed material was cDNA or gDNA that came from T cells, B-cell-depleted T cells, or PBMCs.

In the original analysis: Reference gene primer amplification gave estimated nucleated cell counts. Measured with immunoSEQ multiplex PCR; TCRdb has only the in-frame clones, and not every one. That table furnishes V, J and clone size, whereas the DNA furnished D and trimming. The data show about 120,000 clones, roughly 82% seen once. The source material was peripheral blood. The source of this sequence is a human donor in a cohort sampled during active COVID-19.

The CDR3 DNA reads as TGCGCCAGCAGTCCCTCGACTAGCGGCCGAAACATTCAGTACTTC. It encodes CASSPSTSGRNIQYF. The rearrangement links TRBV10-1 to TRBJ2-4, with 9 bases lining up with TRBD2. Germline CDR1 is WNHNN and CDR2 is SYGVQD (reference sequence). With 5 bases clipped from V and 6 bases from J, the junction kept 8 bases outside the gene matches. The CDR3 has 15 amino acids.